Shown below are 2 T cell receptor beta chains from a single sample sequenced in a study of blood T cell repertoires in COVID-19. The assay was immunoSEQ multiplex PCR, and TCRdb's table has in-frame clones only and misses some. The sample has 81,000 or so clones, around 89% seen once. Sequences were obtained from peripheral blood. These TCRs come from a man between 65 and 79 years old with active or convalescent COVID-19.

The chain recombines TRBV3-1 (or the pseudogene TRBV3-2) with TRBJ1-6, with TRBD1 identical over 8 bases. The CDR3 length is 19 residues. V dropped 3 bases and J dropped 9; count of bases not matched to a gene: 19. Per germline, CDR1 LGHDT and CDR2 YNNKEL (reference sequence). The CDR3 loop is CASSHPGQGGKKTTSPLHF. CDR3 nucleotides: TGTGCCAGCAGCCATCCCGGACAGGGTGGGAAGAAAACAACTTCACCCCTCCACTTT.

The CDR3 reads CASRAGTGGGQPQHF. The CDR3 nucleotides read TGTGCCAGCAGAGCCGGGACAGGGGGCGGACAGCCCCAGCATTTT. V and J are TRBV2 and TRBJ1-5; 12 nucleotides align to TRBD1. The CDR3 is 15 amino acids. In germline, CDR1 is SNHLY, CDR2 FYNNEI. V was clipped by 6 bases and J by 7 bases; unmatched bases: 7.